This T cell receptor (beta chain) was captured in a study of shared clonotypes between healthy human individuals. In the study overall: The study drew on two women and three men aged 18 to 49 as donors. Per donor, CD8 memory used one plate, CD8 naive used two, CD4 memory used three and CD4 naive used three. Study-level points and caveats: Larger richness was generally estimated for naive than memory subsets.

The J segment lost 7 bases and the V segment lost 6 bases, leaving 8 bases of the junction unmatched. Germline loops: CDR1 KGHSH, CDR2 LQKENI. The CDR3 contains 15 residues. With regard to this clone: Its matching antigen is unknown.

The material for each subset, its genomic DNA, was split evenly across several immunoSEQ plates. Method: immunoSEQ multiplex PCR; TCRdb's copy keeps in-frame clones and lacks some. The sample holds 2.3 million or so clones, over 85% seen once. V gene TRBV18 combines with J gene TRBJ2-2; the match to TRBD1 covers 10 bases. The clonotype was recovered from a man aged 18 to 35 in good health. Some clones in this sample may be carry-over from other donors' samples. Sample: naive CD4+ T cells from PBMCs. Subset in this sample: CD45RA+ positively selected. This CDR3 is CASSPGQGFNGELFF. CDR3 in DNA: TGTGCCAGCTCCCCGGGACAGGGGTTCAACGGGGAGCTGTTTTTT.